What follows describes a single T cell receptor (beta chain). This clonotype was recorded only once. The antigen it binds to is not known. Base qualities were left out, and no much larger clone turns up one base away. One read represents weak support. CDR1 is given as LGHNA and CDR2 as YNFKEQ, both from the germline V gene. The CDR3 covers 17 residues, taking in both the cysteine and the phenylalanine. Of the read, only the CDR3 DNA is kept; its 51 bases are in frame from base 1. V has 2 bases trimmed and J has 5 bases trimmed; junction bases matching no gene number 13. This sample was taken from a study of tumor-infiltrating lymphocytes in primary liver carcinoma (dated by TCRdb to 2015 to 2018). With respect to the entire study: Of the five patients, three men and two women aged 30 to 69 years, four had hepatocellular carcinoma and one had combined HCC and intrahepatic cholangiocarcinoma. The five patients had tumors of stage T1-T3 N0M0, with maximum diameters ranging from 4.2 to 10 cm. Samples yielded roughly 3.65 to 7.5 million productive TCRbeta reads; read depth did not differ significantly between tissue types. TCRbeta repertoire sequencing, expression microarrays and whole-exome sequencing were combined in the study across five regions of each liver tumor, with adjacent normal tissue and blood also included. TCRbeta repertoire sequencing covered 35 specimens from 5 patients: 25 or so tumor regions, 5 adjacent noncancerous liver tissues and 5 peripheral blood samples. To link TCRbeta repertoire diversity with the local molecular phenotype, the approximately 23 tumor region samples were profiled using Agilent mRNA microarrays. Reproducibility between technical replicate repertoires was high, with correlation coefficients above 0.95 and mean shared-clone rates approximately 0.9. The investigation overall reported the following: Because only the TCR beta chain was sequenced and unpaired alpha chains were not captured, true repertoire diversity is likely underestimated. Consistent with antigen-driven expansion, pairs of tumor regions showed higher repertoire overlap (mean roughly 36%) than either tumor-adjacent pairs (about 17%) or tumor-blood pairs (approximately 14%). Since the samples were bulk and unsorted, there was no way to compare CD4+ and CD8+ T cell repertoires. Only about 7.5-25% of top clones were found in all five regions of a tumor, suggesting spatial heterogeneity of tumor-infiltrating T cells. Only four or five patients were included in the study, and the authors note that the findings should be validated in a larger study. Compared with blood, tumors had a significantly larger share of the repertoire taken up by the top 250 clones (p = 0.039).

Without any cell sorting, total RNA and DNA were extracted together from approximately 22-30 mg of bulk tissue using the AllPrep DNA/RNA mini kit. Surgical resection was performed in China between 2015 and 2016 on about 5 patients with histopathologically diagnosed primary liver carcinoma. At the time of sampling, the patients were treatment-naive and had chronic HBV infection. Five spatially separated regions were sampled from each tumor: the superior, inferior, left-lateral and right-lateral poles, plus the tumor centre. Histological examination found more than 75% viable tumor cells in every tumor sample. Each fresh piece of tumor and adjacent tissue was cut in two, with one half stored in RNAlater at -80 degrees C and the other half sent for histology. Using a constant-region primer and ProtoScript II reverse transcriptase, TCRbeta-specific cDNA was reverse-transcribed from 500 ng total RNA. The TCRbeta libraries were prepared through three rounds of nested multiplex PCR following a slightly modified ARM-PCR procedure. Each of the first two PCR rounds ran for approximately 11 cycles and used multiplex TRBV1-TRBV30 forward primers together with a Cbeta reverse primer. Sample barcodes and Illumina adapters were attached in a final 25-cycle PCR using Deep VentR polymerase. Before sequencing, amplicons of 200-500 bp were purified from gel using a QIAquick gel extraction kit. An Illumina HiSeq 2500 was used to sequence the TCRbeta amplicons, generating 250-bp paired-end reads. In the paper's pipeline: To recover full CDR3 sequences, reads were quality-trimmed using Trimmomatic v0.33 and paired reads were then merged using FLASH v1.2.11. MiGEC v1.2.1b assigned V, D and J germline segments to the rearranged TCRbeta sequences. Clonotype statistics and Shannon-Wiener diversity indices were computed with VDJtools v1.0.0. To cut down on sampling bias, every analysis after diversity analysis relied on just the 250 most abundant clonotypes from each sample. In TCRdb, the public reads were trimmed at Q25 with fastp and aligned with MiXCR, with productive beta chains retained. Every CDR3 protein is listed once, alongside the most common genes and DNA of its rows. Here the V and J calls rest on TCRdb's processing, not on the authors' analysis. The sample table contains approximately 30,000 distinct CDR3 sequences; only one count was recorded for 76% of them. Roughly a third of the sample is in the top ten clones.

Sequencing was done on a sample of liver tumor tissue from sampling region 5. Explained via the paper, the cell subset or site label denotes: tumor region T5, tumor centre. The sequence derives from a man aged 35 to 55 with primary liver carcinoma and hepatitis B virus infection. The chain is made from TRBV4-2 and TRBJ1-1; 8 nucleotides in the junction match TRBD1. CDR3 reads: CASSQWYGQGFCTEAFF. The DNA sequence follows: TGTGCCAGCAGCCAATGGTACGGACAGGGTTTTTGTACTGAAGCTTTCTTT.